These T cell receptor beta chains were read from a single sample in a study of T cell responses to AZD1222 COVID-19 vaccine. Libraries were prepared by immunoSEQ multiplex PCR; TCRdb keeps only in-frame clonotypes and omits some of them. The repertoire holds about 97,000 clones, with 88% as singletons. Source: peripheral blood, taken on day 0 of AZD1222 vaccination. The origin of the receptors is an adult in good health. Both conserved end residues are part of each CDR3. A D gene is named only where the DNA matches it firmly. Clone size is stated in some rows and not others, as once, few, many or a class when expanded.

TRBV7-6	TRBJ2-5	medium-sized	-	CASSFWGGQISFETQYF	TGTGCCAGCAGCTTTTGGGGGGGACAGATCTCCTTTGAGACCCAGTACTTC
TRBV2	TRBJ1-5	-	-	CASRKDGNQPQHF	TGTGCCAGCAGGAAGGACGGCAATCAGCCCCAGCATTTT
TRBV11-3	TRBJ2-7	-	TRBD1	CASSPDRGIYEQYF	TGTGCCAGCAGCCCGGACAGGGGTATCTACGAGCAGTACTTC
TRBV27	TRBJ2-3	-	-	CASSLMGRFTDTQYF	TGTGCCAGCAGTTTAATGGGGAGATTCACAGATACGCAGTATTTT
TRBV5-4	TRBJ1-1	-	-	CASSLTGRTEAFF	TGTGCCAGCAGCCTCACAGGGAGGACTGAAGCTTTCTTT
TRBV6-2/TRBV6-3	TRBJ1-4	-	TRBD1	CASSPGQGEKLFF	TGTGCCAGCAGTCCCGGACAGGGTGAAAAACTGTTTTTT
TRBV11-1	TRBJ1-1	-	TRBD1	CASSLRDRREAFF	TGTGCCAGCAGCCTCCGGGACAGGCGTGAAGCTTTCTTT
TRBV6-4	TRBJ2-1	-	TRBD2	CASSEATGGFNEQFF	TGTGCCAGCAGTGAGGCTACGGGGGGTTTTAATGAGCAGTTCTTC
TRBV6-5	TRBJ1-2	-	-	CASSLGGLGGYTF	TGTGCCAGCAGCCTGGGGGGGCTGGGTGGCTACACCTTC
TRBV19	TRBJ1-4	-	TRBD1	CASSIDLFRDRGEKLFF	TGTGCCAGTAGTATAGATCTATTCCGGGACAGGGGTGAAAAACTGTTTTTT
TRBV30	TRBJ2-7	-	-	CAWSVDSQSYEQYF	TGTGCCTGGAGTGTGGACAGCCAGTCCTACGAGCAGTACTTC
TRBV14	TRBJ1-2	-	-	CASSQDFGGETGYTF	TGTGCCAGCAGCCAAGACTTTGGTGGCGAAACTGGCTACACCTTC
TRBV7-9	TRBJ2-4	-	TRBD2	CASSSHGAGGIKNIQYF	TGTGCCAGCAGCTCCCATGGGGCGGGGGGCATTAAAAACATTCAGTACTTC
TRBV7-2	TRBJ2-2	-	TRBD1	CASSMHILGQLGGELFF	TGTGCCAGCAGCATGCATATACTGGGACAGCTGGGCGGGGAGCTGTTTTTT
TRBV6-5	TRBJ1-2	-	TRBD1	CASRGTGGPGYTF	TGTGCCAGCAGGGGAACAGGGGGCCCTGGCTACACCTTC
TRBV11-3	TRBJ1-5	-	-	CASSLGGSNQPQHF	TGTGCCAGCAGCTTAGGGGGGAGCAATCAGCCCCAGCATTTT
TRBV3-1/TRBV3-2	TRBJ1-4	-	-	CASSNRDKNEKLFF	TGTGCCAGCAGCAACCGGGACAAAAATGAAAAACTGTTTTTT
TRBV3-1/TRBV3-2	TRBJ1-4	-	-	CASSQPIQGSEKLFF	TGTGCCAGCAGCCAGCCTATACAGGGTAGTGAAAAACTGTTTTTT
TRBV6-1	TRBJ1-4	-	-	CASSYAGKLFF	TGTGCCAGCAGTTATGCTGGAAAACTGTTTTTT
TRBV11-2	TRBJ2-3	few	-	CASTLTSLDTQYF	TGTGCCAGCACCCTAACTAGTTTGGATACGCAGTATTTT
TRBV5-1	TRBJ2-3	-	-	CASSWQADTQYF	TGCGCCAGCAGCTGGCAGGCAGATACGCAGTATTTT
TRBV7-2	TRBJ2-7	-	-	CASSLVRTESYEQYF	TGTGCCAGCAGCTTAGTCCGGACAGAATCCTACGAGCAGTACTTC
TRBV25-1	TRBJ1-1	-	-	CASRQGGGKAFF	TGTGCCAGCAGACAGGGAGGGGGTAAAGCTTTCTTT
TRBV6-1	TRBJ1-6	-	-	CASSEGAPLHF	TGTGCCAGCAGTGAAGGTGCACCCCTCCACTTT
TRBV7-9	TRBJ1-5	-	TRBD1	CASSSGQGAAQPQHF	TGTGCCAGCAGCTCAGGACAGGGGGCCGCTCAGCCCCAGCATTTT
TRBV6-6	TRBJ2-7	-	TRBD1	CASSYRGGDEQYF	TGTGCCAGCAGTTACAGAGGGGGCGACGAGCAGTACTTC
TRBV10-2	TRBJ2-7	-	TRBD1	CASSESTGTGVYEQYF	TGCGCCAGCAGTGAGTCAACCGGGACAGGGGTTTACGAGCAGTACTTC
TRBV6-5	TRBJ1-3	-	TRBD1	CASSTGEGARNTIYF	TGTGCCAGCAGTACCGGTGAGGGGGCCAGAAACACCATATATTTT
TRBV28	TRBJ2-7	once	TRBD1	CASSPGTGGEYEQYF	TGTGCCAGCAGTCCTGGGACAGGGGGGGAGTACGAGCAGTACTTC
TRBV3-1/TRBV3-2	TRBJ2-7	-	-	CASSQGDASSYEQYF	TGTGCCAGCAGCCAAGGGGACGCAAGCTCCTACGAGCAGTACTTC
TRBV2	TRBJ1-1	-	-	CASSNDRTMNTEAFF	TGTGCCAGCAGCAACGACAGGACGATGAACACTGAAGCTTTCTTT
TRBV11-3	TRBJ2-5	-	-	CASSRPPSEETQYF	TGTGCCAGCAGCAGGCCCCCTAGCGAAGAGACCCAGTACTTC
TRBV18	TRBJ1-1	many	-	CASSPVTNSNTEAFF	TGTGCCAGCTCTCCGGTCACGAATTCGAACACTGAAGCTTTCTTT
TRBV29-1	TRBJ2-7	-	-	CSVEDNYGGREQYF	TGCAGCGTTGAAGATAACTATGGCGGCCGCGAGCAGTACTTC
TRBV19	TRBJ2-1	-	-	CASRKEGNNEQFF	TGTGCCAGTAGGAAGGAGGGCAACAATGAGCAGTTCTTC
TRBV4-3	TRBJ1-3	-	TRBD1	CASSQDGPWDRVYGNTIYF	TGCGCCAGCAGCCAAGATGGGCCGTGGGACAGGGTATATGGAAACACCATATATTTT
TRBV12-3/TRBV12-4	TRBJ2-1	-	-	CASSLRINEQFF	TGTGCCAGTAGTTTGAGGATCAATGAGCAGTTCTTC
TRBV27	TRBJ2-6	-	-	CASRESGANVLTF	TGTGCCAGCAGAGAATCTGGGGCCAACGTCCTGACTTTC
TRBV27	TRBJ1-2	-	TRBD1	CASKPGQGAYGYTF	TGTGCCAGCAAACCGGGACAGGGGGCGTATGGCTACACCTTC
TRBV2	TRBJ1-5	-	-	CASSDSRSNQPQHF	TGTGCCAGCAGTGATAGCCGGAGCAATCAGCCCCAGCATTTT